The 20 T cell receptor beta chains in this list originate from one sample, sequenced in a study of T cells in localized non-small cell lung cancer. Assay used: immunoSEQ multiplex PCR; TCRdb lists only in-frame clones, some missing. The table records 40,000 or so clones, approximately 80% of them present only once. Sequences were derived from peripheral blood, sampled before any cancer treatment. These receptors all come from a male donor older than 55 with stage III squamous cell lung carcinoma.

In nucleotides, the CDR3 is TGTGCCAGCAGTCCGGGACAGGGGAACACTGAAGCTTTCTTT. Translation gives CASSPGQGNTEAFF. V usage is TRBV6-5 and J usage is TRBJ1-1, with 9 bases identical to TRBD1. Germline values: CDR1 MNHEY, CDR2 SVGAGI. The junction had 2 bases not matched to a gene; V was cut back by 5 bases and J by 1 base. The CDR3 spans 14 residues.

The gene calls are TRBV25-1 and TRBJ1-6; the D is unclear. CDR1 and CDR2 from the germline V gene are MGHDK and SYGVNS. The CDR3 sequence is 12 residues long. Trimming cost V 3 bases and J 13 bases, with 10 bases left between them. The CDR3 loop reads CASSDGVRPLHF. CDR3 sequence (DNA): TGTGCCAGCAGTGATGGAGTTCGTCCCCTCCACTTT.

The rearrangement links TRBV13 to TRBJ2-7; 7 bases are a match to TRBD2. The CDR3 is 15 amino acids. V gave up 2 bases and J gave up 6 bases; unmatched junction bases: 10. Per germline, CDR1 PRHDT and CDR2 FYEKMQ (reference sequence). In DNA, the CDR3 is TGTGCCAGCAGCTTATCATTAGGGAGGGGTCGCGAGCAGTACTTC. Translation: CASSLSLGRGREQYF.

This clone was found once. The genes are TRBV7-6 and TRBJ1-1; no firm D call. Trimming stripped 0 bases from V and 3 bases from J, with 5 bases between. The CDR3 loop spans 13 amino acids. Germline CDR1 reads SGHVS; CDR2 reads FNYEAQ. Here the CDR3 reads CASSLAGDTEAFF. CDR3 nucleotides: TGTGCCAGCAGCTTAGCGGGAGACACTGAAGCTTTCTTT.

This clone was detected only a few times. This chain uses TRBV5-1 with TRBJ1-6; no definite D call. Looked up from germline, CDR1 is SGHRS and CDR2 is YFSETQ. The germline V and J ends were trimmed by 2 bases and 9 bases, with 18 bases remaining between them. This CDR3 is built from 16 residues. Here the CDR3 reads CASSLDREVRGSPLHF. In DNA, the CDR3 is TGCGCCAGCAGCTTAGACCGAGAAGTTAGAGGTTCACCCCTCCACTTT.

CDR3 coding DNA: TGTGCCAGCAGCCCCTCTTACGAGCAGTACTTC. Translation: CASSPSYEQYF. The V gene is TRBV5-5, the J gene TRBJ2-7; the D is unclear. The CDR3 covers 11 residues. V gave up 4 bases and J gave up 4 bases, with 6 bases separating them. Per the germline V gene, CDR1 is SGHKS and CDR2 is YYEKEE (reference sequence).

J is TRBJ2-3 and V is TRBV9, with D possibly being TRBD2 (5 bases). The length of the CDR3 is 13 residues. Trimming stripped 9 bases from V and 0 bases from J, with 11 bases between. Germline V gene data show CDR1 as SGDLS and CDR2 as YYNGEE. The CDR3 spells CATTEVSTDTQYF. The CDR3 nucleotides read TGTGCCACAACGGAGGTCAGCACAGATACGCAGTATTTT.

The V and J genes are TRBV11-2 and TRBJ2-1, with D tentatively TRBD2 (5 bases). CDR1 and CDR2 from the germline V gene are SGHAT and FQNNGV. Trimming removed 5 bases at V and 6 bases at J, with 17 bases between. There are 15 residues in the CDR3. The CDR3 DNA follows: TGTGCCAGCAGCCCTCGGGGAAGTAAAGGCAATGAGCAGTTCTTC. It yields the protein CASSPRGSKGNEQFF. Full variable domain (rest looked up from reference TRBV11-2 and TRBJ2-1): EAGVAQSPRYKIIEKRQSVAFWCNPISGHATLYWYQQILGQGPKLLIQFQNNGVVDDSQLPKDRFSAERLKGVDSTLKIQPAKLEDSAVYLCASSPRGSKGNEQFFGPGTRLTVL.

The rearrangement uses TRBV7-6 and TRBJ2-5; TRBD1 matches at 12 bases. Trimming took 5 bases from V and 5 from J; bases not matched to a gene: 9. This CDR3 spans 16 amino acids. Germline V CDR1 and CDR2: SGHVS, FNYEAQ. The chain's CDR3 is CASSPGGTGGFETQYF. CDR3 nucleotide sequence: TGTGCCAGCAGCCCAGGGGGGACAGGGGGCTTTGAGACCCAGTACTTC.

This clone occurred once. V and J are TRBV30 and TRBJ2-1, with TRBD1 as a possible D gene (7 bases). Trimming cost V 3 bases and J 4 bases, with 10 bases left between them. The CDR3 is 13 amino acids. Germline CDR1 and CDR2: GTSNPN and SVGIG (reference sequence). The chain's CDR3 is CAWSAGQYNEQFF. The CDR3 DNA reads as TGTGCCTGGAGCGCGGGACAGTACAATGAGCAGTTCTTC.

V is TRBV19 and J is TRBJ1-2; D not certain. Trimming removed 2 bases at V and 4 bases at J, with 11 bases between. The germline CDR1 and CDR2 sequences are LNHDA and SQIVND (reference sequence). The CDR3 is 14 residues long. The CDR3 nucleotides read TGTGCCAGTAGTATATTTGAGGCGGGCTATGGCTACACCTTC. It specifies CASSIFEAGYGYTF.

V gene TRBV27 combines with J gene TRBJ2-1; no reliable D call. Germline loops: CDR1 MNHEY, CDR2 SMNVEV (reference sequence). The CDR3 is 13 residues long. Trimming cost V 6 bases and J 9 bases, with 15 bases left between them. CDR3 nucleotides: TGTGCCAGCAGGGTACAGCATGCCGGTGAGCAGTTCTTC. It translates to CASRVQHAGEQFF.

This chain joins TRBV30 and TRBJ2-4; either TRBD1 or TRBD2 may supply D (5 bases each). Germline V lookup: CDR1 GTSNPN, CDR2 SVGIG (reference sequence). The CDR3 has 14 residues. V shed 5 bases and J shed 8 bases, with 19 bases lying between them. The CDR3 DNA follows: TGTGCCTGGCGAAGACACGGGGTGGGGGACATTCAGTACTTC. Translation: CAWRRHGVGDIQYF.

This rearrangement joins TRBV15 to TRBJ2-1; D may be TRBD1 (5 bases). Germline CDR1 and CDR2: LNHNV and YYDKDF (reference sequence). V lost 0 bases and J lost 7, with 10 bases in between. The CDR3 runs to 14 residues. In nucleotides, the CDR3 is TGTGCCACCAGCAGAGATACAGGAGCTAATGAGCAGTTCTTC. The encoded protein is CATSRDTGANEQFF.

The chain uses TRBV6-1 and TRBJ2-7; TRBD1 matches at 8 bases. This CDR3 is built from 13 residues. Germline V lookup: CDR1 MNHNS, CDR2 SASEGT. V was clipped by 5 bases and J by 1 base; unmatched bases: 1. As DNA, the CDR3 is TGTGCCAGCAGTCGGACAGGGTCCTACGAGCAGTACTTC. Translated, it gives CASSRTGSYEQYF.

This rearrangement joins TRBV6-4 to TRBJ2-5, with 13 bases matching TRBD2. The V gene end was trimmed by 6 bases and the J gene end by 2 bases; junction bases not matched to a gene: 6. Germline V CDR1 and CDR2: MRHNA, SNTAGT. The CDR3 totals 16 residues. CDR3 loop: CASRDTSGGGQETQYF. In DNA, the CDR3 is TGTGCCAGCAGGGATACTAGCGGGGGGGGGCAAGAGACCCAGTACTTC.

The gene calls are TRBV18 and TRBJ1-5; possible D gene TRBD1, 5 bases. Looked up from germline, CDR1 is KGHSH and CDR2 is LQKENI. The CDR3 covers 15 residues. V was shortened by 5 bases and J by 5 bases, with 16 bases between the two germline ends. The CDR3 is CASSIMQGTHQPQHF. The CDR3 region has the DNA TGTGCCAGCTCAATTATGCAGGGCACCCATCAGCCCCAGCATTTT.

The chain links TRBV2 to TRBJ2-7; 7 bases match TRBD2. The CDR3 length is 13 residues. Germline lookup yields CDR1 SNHLY and CDR2 FYNNEI. The trim removed 4 bases at V and 5 bases at J, leaving 5 bases unmatched. The CDR3, as DNA: TGTGCCAGCAGTGGTCGGGGAGGGAACGAGCAGTACTTC. It yields the protein CASSGRGGNEQYF.

The J gene is TRBJ1-5, the V gene TRBV2; 8 bases match TRBD1. Trimming cost V 5 bases and J 1 base; bases outside gene matches: 4. From germline, CDR1 is SNHLY and CDR2 FYNNEI. This CDR3 has 15 residues. The CDR3 reads CASSRQGMSNQPQHF. As DNA, the CDR3 is TGTGCCAGCAGTAGACAGGGGATGAGCAATCAGCCCCAGCATTTT.

This chain joins TRBV7-9 and TRBJ2-1, with a possible D match to TRBD2 (6 bases). V lost 1 base and J lost 13, with 17 bases in between. The CDR3 runs to 14 residues. Germline loops: CDR1 SEHNR, CDR2 FQNEAQ (reference sequence). The CDR3, as DNA: TGTGCCAGCAGCTTAGTTTCGATGGGAGGTCAACAGTTCTTC. Protein: CASSLVSMGGQQFF.